A selection of T cell receptor beta chains follows, all from one sample in a study of control samples from healthy donors and cancer patients. Data came from immunoSEQ multiplex PCR; TCRdb stores just in-frame clones and leaves some out. The sample shows about 270,000 clones, roughly four fifths of them seen only once. Sequenced sample: PBMCs. These receptors all stem from a woman in her sixties or seventies with lung cancer. The CDR3 runs from the conserved cysteine through the conserved F or W. The order of the fields is V gene, D gene, J gene, clone size, CDR3 protein. A D gene is named only where the DNA matches it firmly. Part of the rows lack a size; the others show once, few, many or a class for expanded clones.

TRBV3-1/TRBV3-2	-	TRBJ2-7	-	CASSHDSLRGQYF
TRBV29-1	TRBD1	TRBJ2-7	-	CSVEGSTGANEQYF
TRBV28	TRBD2	TRBJ2-6	-	CAAVGGSSGANVLTF
TRBV9	-	TRBJ2-2	-	CASSVGNLQAGELFF
TRBV28	TRBD2	TRBJ2-4	-	CASSPGLANIQYF
TRBV6-5	-	TRBJ1-1	once	CASLTGGAGTEAFF
TRBV6-1	TRBD1	TRBJ1-2	-	CASSARITGGEYGYTF
TRBV5-8	TRBD2	TRBJ2-5	-	CASSLVGLAGGNF
TRBV6-2/TRBV6-3	TRBD1	TRBJ1-5	once	CASSYRRGAGTGYNWWHF
TRBV18	TRBD2	TRBJ2-1	-	CASSPSGSHNEQFF
TRBV2	TRBD1	TRBJ2-7	-	CASPRTRAGGSYEQYF
TRBV5-1	-	TRBJ1-2	-	CASSLYGTPANYGYTF
TRBV25-1	TRBD1	TRBJ2-7	-	CASSESQGVPYEQYF
TRBV5-4	-	TRBJ2-3	-	CASSLEREDTQYF
TRBV5-6	-	TRBJ2-6	-	CASSPPGANVLTF
TRBV30	TRBD2	TRBJ2-7	-	CAWRASGRYEQYF
TRBV27	-	TRBJ2-7	-	CASRSLGGAYEQYF
TRBV2	-	TRBJ1-2	once	CASSFTSRDYGYTF
TRBV4-1	TRBD2	TRBJ2-3	-	CASSRGLAGGLSTDTQYF
TRBV9	-	TRBJ2-7	-	CASSVGQLYSYEQYF
TRBV28	-	TRBJ1-6	-	CASKLPLPPRHGASPLHF
TRBV7-9	TRBD2	TRBJ2-7	-	CASSVFAGTSGTYEQYF
TRBV5-1	TRBD1	TRBJ2-4	-	CASSPSSTGGHIQYF
TRBV2	-	TRBJ2-3	-	CASSVTRTDTQYF